Below are 32 T cell receptor beta chains sequenced from a single sample in a study of T cell repertoires in cytomegalovirus infection. TCRdb re-called the reads through MiXCR, storing one row per CDR3 protein. The sample holds about 130,000 distinct CDR3 sequences; around 32% are singletons and the top ten take approximately 50%. Antigen specificity for these receptors is unknown. This sample comprised CD8+ T cells from cultured PBMCs, obtained from culture after CMV antigen stimulation. The receptor source for this set is a human donor in good health (CMV status not recorded). Some clones in this sample may be carry-over from other donors' samples.

This clonotype has only a few counts. The chain couples TRBV7-9 to TRBJ1-4, with D perhaps TRBD1 (6 bases). CDR1 is SEHNR, CDR2 FQNEAQ, per germline (reference sequence). Trimming removed 2 bases at V and 8 bases at J, with 18 bases between. CDR3 length: 16 residues. As DNA, the CDR3 is TGTGCCAGCAGCTTATCCATCCGGGGGGCGAGAGAAAAACTGTTTTTT. Amino acid sequence: CASSLSIRGAREKLFF.

This clonotype has a handful of counts. The chain employs TRBV6-1 and TRBJ2-5; D not resolved. The CDR3 has 13 residues. Trimming removed 1 base at V and 4 bases at J, with 7 bases between. In germline, CDR1 is MNHNS, CDR2 SASEGT. The CDR3 region is CASSEGTGETQYF. In DNA form, the CDR3 reads TGTGCCAGCAGTGAAGGGACGGGAGAGACCCAGTACTTC.

The V gene is TRBV7-3, the J gene TRBJ2-2, with 8 nucleotides matching TRBD1. Germline loops: CDR1 SGHTA, CDR2 FQGTGA. The CDR3 is made up of 14 amino acids. The V gene end was trimmed by 5 bases and the J gene end by 7 bases; junction bases not matched to a gene: 6. The CDR3 loop is CASSPGQGHGELFF. In nucleotides, the CDR3 is TGTGCCAGCAGCCCCGGACAGGGTCACGGGGAGCTGTTTTTT.

This clonotype showed up many times. The rearrangement joins TRBV7-8 to TRBJ2-1; 8 positions agree with TRBD2. The CDR3 loop spans 12 amino acids. Per the germline V gene, CDR1 is SGHVS and CDR2 is FQNEAQ. After removal of 5 bases from V and 15 bases from J, the junction contained 9 bases not matched to a gene. The CDR3 nucleotides are TGTGCCAGCAGCCCGGGAGCGGGGGCGCCGTTCTTC. This encodes CASSPGAGAPFF.

The chain recombines TRBV6-2 or TRBV6-3 with TRBJ1-5; D possibly corresponds to TRBD1 (5 bases). CDR1 MNHEY and CDR2 SVGEGT come from the germline V gene. V was trimmed by 6 bases and J by 0 bases, leaving 12 bases between them. The CDR3 sequence is 15 residues long. The CDR3 region is CASRITGYSNQPQHF. CDR3 nucleotide sequence: TGTGCCAGCAGGATTACAGGTTATAGCAATCAGCCCCAGCATTTT.

The CDR3 spells CASGILGTQYF. The CDR3 nucleotides are TGTGCTAGTGGTATTTTAGGGACCCAGTACTTC. The rearrangement joins TRBV12-5 to TRBJ2-5; D call uncertain. The V gene lost 5 bases and the J gene lost 7 bases, with 8 bases spanning the gap. The CDR3 is 11 amino acids. Germline lookup yields CDR1 LGHNT and CDR2 FRNRAP.

This chain links TRBV20-1 with TRBJ2-1; TRBD1 matches at 11 bases. The CDR3 extends over 16 amino acids. Germline V gene data show CDR1 as DFQATT and CDR2 as SNEGSKA (reference sequence). Trimming cost V 6 bases and J 4 bases; bases outside gene matches: 11. The chain's CDR3 is CSAPDRGQVDYNEQFF. CDR3 nucleotides: TGCAGTGCCCCGGACAGGGGGCAGGTCGATTACAATGAGCAGTTCTTC.

There are a few counts of this clonotype. DNA of the CDR3: TGCGCCAGCAGCCAAGTACTACGGACTGGGAACACTGAAGCTTTCTTT. This sequence encodes CASSQVLRTGNTEAFF. The chain recombines TRBV4-1 with TRBJ1-1, with D unclear. Per the germline V gene, CDR1 is MGHRA and CDR2 is YSYEKL. The CDR3 spans 16 residues. Between the trimmed V and J ends, which lost 1 base and 1 base, there was a span of 13 bases.

The CDR3 loop reads CASSTTGTGGDEQYF. DNA for the CDR3: TGTGCCAGCAGTACAACCGGGACAGGGGGCGACGAGCAGTACTTC. The chain has TRBV6-6 and TRBJ2-7; the match to TRBD1 covers 12 bases. V was clipped by 5 bases and J by 5 bases; unmatched bases: 7. CDR1 and CDR2 (germline): MNHNY, SVGAGI (reference sequence). The CDR3 is made up of 15 amino acids.

In its sample, this clonotype was seen a few times. V gene TRBV24-1 combines with J gene TRBJ2-7; 7 bases align to TRBD1. Germline-derived CDR1 and CDR2 are KGHDR and SFDVKD. CDR3 size: 13 residues. The ends lost 5 bases at V and 7 bases at J; junction bases unmatched: 7. The DNA of the CDR3 is TGTGCCACCAGTGCACAGGGGCGCCGGGAGCAGTACTTC. Translating it yields CATSAQGRREQYF.

The V gene is TRBV7-9, the J gene TRBJ2-2; unclear D gene. Between the trimmed V and J ends, which lost 3 bases and 3 bases, there was a span of 14 bases. The V gene's germline CDR1 is SEHNR and CDR2 FQNEAQ (reference sequence). The CDR3 spans 16 residues. The CDR3 coding sequence is TGTGCCAGCAGCTTCGAGGTGGCTTTGGACACCGGGGAGCTGTTTTTT. Amino acids: CASSFEVALDTGELFF.

The chain joins TRBV4-1 to TRBJ2-7, with 7 bases fitting TRBD1. Per germline, CDR1 MGHRA and CDR2 YSYEKL. The CDR3 extends over 15 amino acids. Trimming at V came to 0 bases and at J to 12 bases, leaving 14 bases not matched to a gene. This CDR3 is CASSQEGGPASFRYF. In nucleotides, the CDR3 is TGCGCCAGCAGCCAAGAAGGGGGCCCTGCGAGTTTTCGGTACTTC.

The gene calls are TRBV12-3 or TRBV12-4 and TRBJ1-2; 9 bases are a match to TRBD1. V trimming: 6 bases; J trimming: 3 bases; junction bases outside the gene matches: 5. The CDR3 is 14 residues long. CDR3 coding DNA: TGTGCCAGCAGAACAGGGGGCATCGACTATGGCTACACCTTC. This encodes CASRTGGIDYGYTF.

The V gene is TRBV20-1, the J gene TRBJ1-1, with D perhaps matching TRBD1 (5 bases). Trimming removed 6 bases from V and 5 bases from J, with 16 bases in between. This CDR3 has 13 residues. Germline V lookup: CDR1 DFQATT, CDR2 SNEGSKA (reference sequence). This CDR3 reads CSARAQVGTEAFF. CDR3 bases: TGCAGTGCCCGGGCACAGGTTGGGACTGAAGCTTTCTTT.

This clonotype was seen at least ten times. The chain recombines TRBV7-6 with TRBJ1-2; D not certain. This CDR3 has 13 residues. The germline V gene encodes CDR1 SGHVS and CDR2 FNYEAQ. Between the trimmed V and J ends, which lost 0 bases and 4 bases, there was a span of 6 bases. This CDR3 reads CASSLADGYGYTF. DNA for the CDR3: TGTGCCAGCAGCTTAGCGGACGGCTATGGCTACACCTTC.

This clonotype showed up many times. V usage is TRBV12-3 or TRBV12-4 and J usage is TRBJ2-3; D is uncertain. Between the trimmed V and J ends, which lost 3 bases and 0 bases, there was a span of 16 bases. The CDR3 loop spans 17 amino acids. Here the CDR3 DNA reads TGTGCCAGCAGTTTTCTCGGGCCCCCGGTTAGCACAGATACGCAGTATTTT. Its translation is CASSFLGPPVSTDTQYF.

This chain uses TRBV6-1 with TRBJ1-5; perhaps TRBD1 as D (5 bases). Germline V gene sequence: CDR1 MNHNS, CDR2 SASEGT. The V end lost 4 bases, the J end lost 4 bases, and 17 bases lay between the germline ends. The CDR3 runs 16 residues. The CDR3 DNA sequence: TGTGCCAGCAGTGGACGTGGGGCCCGAGGGAATCAGCCCCAGCATTTT. It is translated as CASSGRGARGNQPQHF.

The CDR3 sequence is CASRNGEGETQYF. CDR3 in DNA: TGTGCCAGCAGAAACGGGGAGGGAGAGACCCAGTACTTC. The V gene is TRBV5-4, the J gene TRBJ2-5, with TRBD2 matching 7 bases. The CDR3 has 13 residues. CDR1 and CDR2 (germline): SGHNT, YYREEE (reference sequence). Trimming took 5 bases from V and 4 from J; bases not matched to a gene: 5. The full variable domain, its missing parts supplied by reference TRBV5-4 and TRBJ2-5, is ETGVTQSPTHLIKTRGQQVTLRCSSQSGHNTVSWYQQALGQGPQFIFQYYREEENGRGNFPPRFSGLQFPNYSSELNVNALELDDSALYLCASRNGEGETQYFGPGTRLLVL.

The rearrangement joins TRBV7-9 to TRBJ2-7; no definite D call. The CDR3 is 15 amino acids. The germline CDR1 and CDR2 sequences are SEHNR and FQNEAQ (reference sequence). Trimming cost V 4 bases and J 2 bases, with 15 bases left between them. The CDR3 is CASSSPSQDTYEQYF. The DNA for the CDR3 is TGTGCCAGCAGCTCCCCCTCGCAGGATACCTACGAGCAGTACTTC.

This clonotype has just a few counts. The chain recombines TRBV7-3 with TRBJ2-3, with 7 bases matching TRBD2. The CDR3 is 15 amino acids. The germline V gene encodes CDR1 SGHTA and CDR2 FQGTGA. Trimming took 4 bases from V and 2 from J; bases not matched to a gene: 6. CDR3 region: CASSYSGGSTDTQYF. In DNA, the CDR3 is TGTGCCAGCAGCTATTCGGGGGGATCCACAGATACGCAGTATTTT.

In this sample, this clonotype turned up many times. The CDR3 loop reads CASSYVAGETNTEAFF. CDR3 DNA: TGTGCCAGCAGTTACGTTGCAGGAGAAACGAACACTGAAGCTTTCTTT. This chain uses TRBV6-5 with TRBJ1-1; unclear D gene. The CDR3 totals 16 residues. Germline assignment: CDR1 MNHEY and CDR2 SVGAGI. V was clipped by 2 bases and J by 1 base, with 14 bases between them.

This clonotype was detected only a few times. The rearrangement uses TRBV7-9 and TRBJ1-6; D possibly corresponds to TRBD1 (5 bases). The CDR3 is made up of 17 amino acids. Germline V CDR1 and CDR2: SEHNR, FQNEAQ (reference sequence). V gave up 5 bases and J gave up 0 bases, with 14 bases separating them. The DNA of the CDR3 is TGTGCCAGCAGCCAGGTTTGGGGCGTCTCCTATAATTCACCCCTCCACTTT. This codes for CASSQVWGVSYNSPLHF.

This chain joins TRBV7-9 and TRBJ2-2; D is possibly TRBD1 (6 bases). The germline CDR1 and CDR2 sequences are SEHNR and FQNEAQ (reference sequence). V lost 7 bases and J lost 7, with 16 bases in between. This CDR3 has 14 residues. The CDR3 sequence: CASISTGSIGELFF. The CDR3 DNA reads as TGTGCCAGCATCTCGACAGGTTCTATCGGGGAGCTGTTTTTT.

There are a few counts of this clonotype. V and J are TRBV4-1 and TRBJ1-3, with a weak D call TRBD1 (6 bases). Germline CDR1 MGHRA, CDR2 YSYEKL. The CDR3 loop spans 14 amino acids. The V and J ends lost 4 bases and 0 bases respectively, with 7 bases between them. Written as DNA, the CDR3 is TGCGCCAGCAGCCCGGACAGCTCTGGAAACACCATATATTTT. Its translation is CASSPDSSGNTIYF.

The rearrangement uses TRBV11-3 and TRBJ2-2, with 7 bases matching TRBD1. V was clipped by 5 bases and J by 5 bases; unmatched bases: 5. CDR1 is SGHNT, CDR2 YENEEA, per germline. This CDR3 spans 14 amino acids. The CDR3 protein is CASSPGQLTGELFF. CDR3 nucleotide sequence: TGTGCCAGCAGCCCGGGACAGCTGACCGGGGAGCTGTTTTTT.

The genes are TRBV7-9 and TRBJ2-7, with D tentatively TRBD1 or TRBD2 (5 bases each). The CDR3 loop spans 16 amino acids. The germline V gene has CDR1 SEHNR and CDR2 FQNEAQ (reference sequence). V was cut by 5 bases and J by 1 base, with 18 bases left in between. CDR3 nucleotide sequence: TGTGCCAGCAGCGCCGACCCCGGGACGGTATCCTACGAGCAGTACTTC. It yields the protein CASSADPGTVSYEQYF.

This clonotype showed up just a few times. V gene TRBV19 combines with J gene TRBJ1-5; 7 bases map to TRBD1. This CDR3 is 14 amino acids long. Germline CDR1 LNHDA, CDR2 SQIVND (reference sequence). Losses at the gene ends were 4 bases for V and 2 bases for J; bases not matched to a gene: 2. DNA of the CDR3: TGTGCCAGTAGTAAAGGACAGGGCAATCAGCCCCAGCATTTT. Translating gives CASSKGQGNQPQHF.

Only a few counts were recorded for this clonotype. The rearrangement uses TRBV6-1 and TRBJ2-2; D might be TRBD1 or TRBD2, each matching 5 bases. Germline V CDR1 and CDR2: MNHNS, SASEGT. Trimming pared 1 base from V and 6 bases from J, leaving 9 bases between. The CDR3 sequence is 14 residues long. The CDR3 loop reads CASSEERGAGELFF. The CDR3 bases are TGTGCCAGCAGTGAAGAACGAGGGGCCGGGGAGCTGTTTTTT.

In this sample, this clonotype turned up many times. CDR3 protein: CASSLRARGYEQYF. As DNA, the CDR3 is TGTGCCAGCAGCTTAAGGGCCAGGGGCTACGAGCAGTACTTC. V is TRBV7-8 and J is TRBJ2-7; D possibly corresponds to TRBD1 (6 bases). CDR3 size: 14 residues. V was trimmed by 2 bases and J by 3 bases, leaving 11 bases between them. Per germline, CDR1 SGHVS and CDR2 FQNEAQ.

This rearrangement joins TRBV5-6 to TRBJ2-1; D possibly corresponds to TRBD2 (6 bases). The CDR3 totals 18 residues. Per germline, CDR1 SGHDT and CDR2 YYEEEE. Trimming shortened V by 0 bases and J by 6 bases, and 22 bases separated the two germline ends. CDR3 sequence (DNA): TGTGCCAGCAGCTTGGAGGATATGTCGGGGGTTGGGGGCAATGAGCAGTTCTTC. It specifies CASSLEDMSGVGGNEQFF.

There are many counts of this clonotype. The genes are TRBV7-9 and TRBJ2-7; TRBD2 matches 12 bases. Germline CDR1 reads SEHNR; CDR2 reads FQNEAQ (reference sequence). This CDR3 is 15 amino acids long. V trimming: 5 bases; J trimming: 3 bases; junction bases outside the gene matches: 5. The CDR3 DNA reads TGTGCCAGCAGCCAGTGGACTAGCGGGGACTACGAGCAGTACTTC. Amino acid sequence: CASSQWTSGDYEQYF.

V gene TRBV19 combines with J gene TRBJ2-1; 7 bases line up with TRBD2. The length of the CDR3 is 13 residues. Germline V gives CDR1 LNHDA, CDR2 SQIVND (reference sequence). V trimming: 10 bases; J trimming: 9 bases; junction bases outside the gene matches: 12. CDR3 region: CATAGFRIGEQFF. The CDR3 bases are TGTGCCACAGCGGGGTTCAGGATCGGTGAGCAGTTCTTC.